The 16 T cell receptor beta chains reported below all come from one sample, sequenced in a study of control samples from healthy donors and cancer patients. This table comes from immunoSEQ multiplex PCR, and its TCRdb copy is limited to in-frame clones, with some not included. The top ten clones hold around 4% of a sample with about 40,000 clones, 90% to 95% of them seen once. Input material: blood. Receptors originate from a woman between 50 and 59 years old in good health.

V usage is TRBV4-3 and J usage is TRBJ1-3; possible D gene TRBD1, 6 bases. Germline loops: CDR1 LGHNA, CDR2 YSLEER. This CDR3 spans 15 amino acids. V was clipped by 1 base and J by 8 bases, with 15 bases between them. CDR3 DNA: TGCGCCAGCAGCCAAGGGGCCAGGGGCTCCGACACCATATATTTT. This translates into CASSQGARGSDTIYF.

CDR3 in amino acids: CASSYRGGGTDTQYF. For the CDR3, the DNA is TGTGCCAGCAGTTACCGGGGGGGTGGCACAGATACGCAGTATTTT. The genes are TRBV6-5 and TRBJ2-3; the match to TRBD2 covers 8 bases. The CDR3 totals 15 residues. Germline V gene data show CDR1 as MNHEY and CDR2 as SVGAGI. V was pared by 2 bases and J by 1 base, with 2 bases of the junction left unmatched.

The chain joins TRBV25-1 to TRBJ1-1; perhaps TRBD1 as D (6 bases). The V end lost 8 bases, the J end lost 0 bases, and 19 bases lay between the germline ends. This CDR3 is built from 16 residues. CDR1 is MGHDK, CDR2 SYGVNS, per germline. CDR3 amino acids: CASPFGGAPLNTEAFF. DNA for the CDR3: TGTGCCAGCCCATTCGGGGGGGCTCCTTTGAACACTGAAGCTTTCTTT. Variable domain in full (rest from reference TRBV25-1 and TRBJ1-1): EADIYQTPRYLVIGTGKKITLECSQTMGHDKMYWYQQDPGMELHLIHYSYGVNSTEKGDLSSESTVSRIRTEHFPLTLESARPSHTSQYLCASPFGGAPLNTEAFFGQGTRLTVV.

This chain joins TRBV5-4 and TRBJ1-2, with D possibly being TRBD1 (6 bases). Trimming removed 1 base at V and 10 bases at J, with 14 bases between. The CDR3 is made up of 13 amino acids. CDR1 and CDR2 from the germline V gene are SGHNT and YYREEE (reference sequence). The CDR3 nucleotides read TGTGCCAGCAGCTTGAGGGGGGGCGAGTACTACACCTTC. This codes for CASSLRGGEYYTF.

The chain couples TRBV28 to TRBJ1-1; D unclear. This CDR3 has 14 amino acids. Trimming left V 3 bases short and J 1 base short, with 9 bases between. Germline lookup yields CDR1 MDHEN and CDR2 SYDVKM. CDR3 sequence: CASSLSVWNTEAFF. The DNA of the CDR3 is TGTGCCAGCAGTTTGAGTGTTTGGAACACTGAAGCTTTCTTT.

The CDR3 sequence: CASSTGTGGNQPQHF. CDR3 in DNA: TGTGCCAGTAGTACCGGGACAGGGGGCAATCAGCCCCAGCATTTT. V gene TRBV19 combines with J gene TRBJ1-5, with 10 bases fitting TRBD1. The trim removed 4 bases at V and 2 bases at J, leaving 2 bases unmatched. Germline assignment: CDR1 LNHDA and CDR2 SQIVND (reference sequence). The CDR3 is made up of 15 amino acids.

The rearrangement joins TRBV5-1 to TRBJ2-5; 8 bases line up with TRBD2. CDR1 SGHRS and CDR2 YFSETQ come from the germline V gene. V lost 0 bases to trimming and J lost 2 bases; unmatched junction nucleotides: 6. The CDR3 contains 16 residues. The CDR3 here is CASSLVPGGSQETQYF. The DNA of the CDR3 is TGCGCCAGCAGCTTGGTCCCGGGGGGGTCACAAGAGACCCAGTACTTC.

The CDR3 nucleotides are TGTGCCAGCAGCAACAGGGGCGAGGGTGGCTACACCTTC. Protein sequence: CASSNRGEGGYTF. The chain links TRBV6-5 to TRBJ1-2; TRBD1 matches at 7 bases. This CDR3 is 13 amino acids long. CDR1 and CDR2 (germline): MNHEY, SVGAGI. After removal of 6 bases from V and 7 bases from J, the junction contained 8 bases not matched to a gene.

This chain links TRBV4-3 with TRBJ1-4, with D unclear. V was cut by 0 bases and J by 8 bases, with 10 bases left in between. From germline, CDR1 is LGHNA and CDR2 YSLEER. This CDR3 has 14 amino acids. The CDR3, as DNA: TGCGCCAGCAGCCAAGATAGGGTTTGGGAAAAACTGTTTTTT. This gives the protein CASSQDRVWEKLFF.

The DNA for the CDR3 is TGTGCCACCAGCCCCTCCCCCCCAGAACTCCTGGCCTACAATGAGCAGTTCTTC. It translates to CATSPSPPELLAYNEQFF. The chain couples TRBV15 to TRBJ2-1; D unresolved. V was clipped by 5 bases and J by 2 bases, with 22 bases between them. This CDR3 spans 18 amino acids. CDR1 is LNHNV, CDR2 YYDKDF, per germline (reference sequence).

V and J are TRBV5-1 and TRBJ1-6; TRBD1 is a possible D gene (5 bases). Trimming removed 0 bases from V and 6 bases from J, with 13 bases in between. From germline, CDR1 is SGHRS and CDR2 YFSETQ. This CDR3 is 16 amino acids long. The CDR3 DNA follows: TGCGCCAGCAGCTTGGATGCGGCAGGGTCTAATTCACCCCTCCACTTT. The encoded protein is CASSLDAAGSNSPLHF. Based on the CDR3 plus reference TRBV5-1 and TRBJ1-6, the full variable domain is KAGVTQTPRYLIKTRGQQVTLSCSPISGHRSVSWYQQTPGQGLQFLFEYFSETQRNKGNFPGRFSGRQFSNSRSEMNVSTLELGDSALYLCASSLDAAGSNSPLHFGNGTRLTVT.

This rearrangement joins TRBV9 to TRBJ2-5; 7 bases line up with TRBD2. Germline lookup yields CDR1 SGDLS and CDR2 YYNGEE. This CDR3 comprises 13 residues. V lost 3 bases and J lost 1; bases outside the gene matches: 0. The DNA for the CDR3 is TGTGCCAGCAGCGGGGGGGGCCAAGAGACCCAGTACTTC. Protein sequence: CASSGGGQETQYF.

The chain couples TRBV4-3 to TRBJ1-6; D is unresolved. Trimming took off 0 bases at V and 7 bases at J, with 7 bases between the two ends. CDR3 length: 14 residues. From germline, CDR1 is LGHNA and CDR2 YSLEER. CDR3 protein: CASSQDPWNSPLHF. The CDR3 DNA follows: TGCGCCAGCAGCCAAGACCCGTGGAATTCACCCCTCCACTTT.

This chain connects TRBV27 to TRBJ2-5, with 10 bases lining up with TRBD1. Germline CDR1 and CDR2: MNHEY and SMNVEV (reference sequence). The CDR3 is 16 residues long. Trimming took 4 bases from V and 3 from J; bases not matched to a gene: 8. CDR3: CASSSGGGTGEETQYF. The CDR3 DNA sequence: TGTGCCAGCAGTTCAGGGGGCGGGACAGGGGAAGAGACCCAGTACTTC.

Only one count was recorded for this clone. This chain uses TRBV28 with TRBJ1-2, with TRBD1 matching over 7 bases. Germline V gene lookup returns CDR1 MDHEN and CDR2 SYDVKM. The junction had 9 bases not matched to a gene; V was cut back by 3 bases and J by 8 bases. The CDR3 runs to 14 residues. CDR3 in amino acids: CASSLARQGSGYTF. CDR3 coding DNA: TGTGCCAGCAGTTTGGCCCGACAGGGCTCAGGCTACACCTTC.

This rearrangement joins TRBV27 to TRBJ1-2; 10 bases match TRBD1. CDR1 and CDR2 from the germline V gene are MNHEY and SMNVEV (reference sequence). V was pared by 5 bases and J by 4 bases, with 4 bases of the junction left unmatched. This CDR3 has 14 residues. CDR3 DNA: TGTGCCAGCAGTCCCCGGACAGGGGGCTATGGCTACACCTTC. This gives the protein CASSPRTGGYGYTF.